The 14 T cell receptor beta chains below come from one sample, sequenced in a study of T cells in Graves' hyperthyroidism and ophthalmopathy (dated by TCRdb to the late 2010s). The library was generated by multiplex PCR. TCRdb shows the sequencer as Illumina HiSeq 2000. The TCR beta CDR3 regions were amplified from the RNA transcripts. For the first round of RT-PCR on the TCR CDR3, the HTBI primer set was used together with the Qiagen OneStep RT-PCR kit. TCRdb reanalyzed the raw reads on its own, using fastp at Q25 for trimming and MiXCR for clone calling, and kept in-frame beta chains. Each entry is one CDR3 protein sequence, shown with its most common DNA and genes. In all, the sample holds a few hundred thousand distinct CDR3 sequences, and roughly 14% of those were seen once. The ten largest account for around 19% of the sample. The material sequenced was blood. Receptor source: a woman aged 25 to 39 with Graves' ophthalmopathy.

This clonotype appeared a few times. V is TRBV6-2 or TRBV6-3 and J is TRBJ1-2, with 7 bases aligning to TRBD1. CDR1 MNHEY and CDR2 SVGEGT come from the germline V gene. The CDR3 extends over 13 amino acids. Germline trimming cut 5 bases from V and 8 bases from J; bases unmatched to any gene: 8. The DNA for the CDR3 is TGTGCCAGCAGTCCCCTCACAGGGGTCGGCTACACCTTC. This codes for CASSPLTGVGYTF.

This clonotype was seen repeatedly, ten times or more. The chain recombines TRBV2 with TRBJ2-2, with 7 bases that match TRBD1. Losses at the gene ends were 8 bases for V and 5 bases for J; bases not matched to a gene: 11. The CDR3 runs 15 residues. From germline, CDR1 is SNHLY and CDR2 FYNNEI. CDR3 sequence: CASGLDRTGTGELFF. The CDR3 nucleotides read TGTGCCAGCGGGTTGGACAGGACGGGTACCGGGGAGCTGTTTTTT.

This clonotype was detected ten times or more. The V call is TRBV30, the J call TRBJ2-2; D is perhaps TRBD2 (5 bases). The CDR3 has 16 residues. V was trimmed by 5 bases and J by 0 bases, leaving 16 bases between them. The germline V gene encodes CDR1 GTSNPN and CDR2 SVGIG (reference sequence). DNA of the CDR3: TGTGCCTGGCGGCCGGGGATCAACTCGAACACCGGGGAGCTGTTTTTT. It yields the protein CAWRPGINSNTGELFF.

The rearrangement links TRBV14 to TRBJ2-1; D gene ambiguous. The CDR3 runs to 14 residues. The V gene's germline CDR1 is SGHDN and CDR2 FVKESK. Trimming took off 4 bases at V and 8 bases at J, with 15 bases between the two ends. The CDR3 DNA reads as TGTGCCAGCAGCCCGCTGGTTGGTGGCCATGAGCAGTTCTTC. Its protein product is CASSPLVGGHEQFF. The whole variable domain, remainder taken from reference TRBV14 and TRBJ2-1, is EAGVTQFPSHSVIEKGQTVTLRCDPISGHDNLYWYRRVMGKEIKFLLHFVKESKQDESGMPNNRFLAERTGGTYSTLKVQPAELEDSGVYFCASSPLVGGHEQFFGPGTRLTVL.

This clonotype was detected ten times or more. The chain links TRBV28 to TRBJ1-2; no firm D call. Germline V gives CDR1 MDHEN, CDR2 SYDVKM. The CDR3 spans 13 residues. V dropped 3 bases and J dropped 3 bases, with 8 bases sitting between them. DNA for the CDR3: TGTGCCAGCAGTTTTCCCCGGGACTATGGCTACACCTTC. Translated: CASSFPRDYGYTF.

At least ten counts were recorded for this clonotype. The V gene is TRBV11-2, the J gene TRBJ2-1; the match to TRBD2 covers 8 bases. Germline CDR1 SGHAT, CDR2 FQNNGV. J lost 0 bases, V lost 7 bases, and 20 bases had no gene match. This CDR3 comprises 20 residues. DNA for the CDR3: TGTGCCAGCACCCGAACTTTAGCGGGGAACGAATTCAGCTCCTACAATGAGCAGTTCTTC. It translates to CASTRTLAGNEFSSYNEQFF.

Ten or more counts support this clonotype. The chain employs TRBV20-1 and TRBJ2-3; the D is unclear. Trimming cost V 6 bases and J 3 bases, with 19 bases left between them. The CDR3 is 15 amino acids. CDR1 and CDR2 from the germline V gene are DFQATT and SNEGSKA (reference sequence). CDR3 protein: CSAPPGTRSTDTQYF. CDR3 coding DNA: TGCAGTGCCCCGCCCGGCACCAGGTCGACAGATACGCAGTATTTT.

This clonotype has a handful of counts. V is TRBV10-3 and J is TRBJ2-1; no reliable D call. CDR3 size: 15 residues. In germline, CDR1 is ENHRY, CDR2 SYGVKD. Trimming cost V 4 bases and J 4 bases, with 14 bases left between them. As DNA, the CDR3 is TGTGCCATCAGTGGACGGCAGGCCTCTTACAATGAGCAGTTCTTC. Its translation is CAISGRQASYNEQFF.

The CDR3 protein is CSVPAAGTGNTIYF. In DNA, the CDR3 is TGCAGCGTCCCAGCCGCGGGAACTGGAAACACCATATATTTT. The chain employs TRBV29-1 and TRBJ1-3; D ambiguous. The CDR3 runs 14 residues. CDR1 is SQVTM and CDR2 is ANQGSEA in the germline V gene. V was trimmed by 6 bases and J by 2 bases, leaving 14 bases between them.

The rearrangement uses TRBV4-1 and TRBJ1-1, with 9 bases matching TRBD1. Germline lookup yields CDR1 MGHRA and CDR2 YSYEKL. J gave up 11 bases and V 4 bases, and 14 bases lay outside the gene matches. This CDR3 has 15 amino acids. The CDR3 DNA follows: TGCGCCAGCAGCCGAACACGGGACAGGGAAGGGGGGGCTTTCTTT. Its translation: CASSRTRDREGGAFF.

At least ten counts were recorded for this clonotype. The rearrangement joins TRBV11-2 to TRBJ2-2; a weak D match, TRBD2 (5 bases). The V end was cut by 4 bases, the J end by 5 bases, with 8 bases between. CDR3 length: 13 residues. CDR1 is SGHAT and CDR2 is FQNNGV in the germline V gene. CDR3 bases: TGTGCCAGCAGCTCCGGGAAGACCGGGGAGCTGTTTTTT. Its protein is CASSSGKTGELFF.

The rearrangement uses TRBV6-1 and TRBJ1-6; a weak D match, TRBD1 (6 bases). Germline lookup yields CDR1 MNHNS and CDR2 SASEGT. The CDR3 loop spans 14 amino acids. V was shortened by 7 bases and J by 10 bases, with 17 bases between the two germline ends. The CDR3 loop reads CASNRQGPGSPLHF. The CDR3 DNA follows: TGTGCCAGCAACCGCCAGGGGCCAGGGTCACCCCTCCACTTT.

This clonotype was seen repeatedly, ten times or more. This chain connects TRBV24-1 to TRBJ2-4; TRBD1 aligns across 8 bases. CDR1 and CDR2 from the germline V gene are KGHDR and SFDVKD. The CDR3 runs to 16 residues. J gave up 2 bases and V 3 bases, and 5 bases lay outside the gene matches. The CDR3 coding sequence is TGTGCCACCAGTGATCGGACAGGGCCAACCAAAAACATTCAGTACTTC. Protein: CATSDRTGPTKNIQYF.

This clonotype appeared many times. V gene TRBV12-3 or TRBV12-4 combines with J gene TRBJ2-2; perhaps D is TRBD1 or TRBD2 (6 bases each). V was shortened by 9 bases and J by 2 bases, with 13 bases between the two germline ends. This CDR3 region has 14 residues. CDR3 nucleotide sequence: TGTGCCAGTCAACGGGGGCCAAACACCGGGGAGCTGTTTTTT. It is translated as CASQRGPNTGELFF.